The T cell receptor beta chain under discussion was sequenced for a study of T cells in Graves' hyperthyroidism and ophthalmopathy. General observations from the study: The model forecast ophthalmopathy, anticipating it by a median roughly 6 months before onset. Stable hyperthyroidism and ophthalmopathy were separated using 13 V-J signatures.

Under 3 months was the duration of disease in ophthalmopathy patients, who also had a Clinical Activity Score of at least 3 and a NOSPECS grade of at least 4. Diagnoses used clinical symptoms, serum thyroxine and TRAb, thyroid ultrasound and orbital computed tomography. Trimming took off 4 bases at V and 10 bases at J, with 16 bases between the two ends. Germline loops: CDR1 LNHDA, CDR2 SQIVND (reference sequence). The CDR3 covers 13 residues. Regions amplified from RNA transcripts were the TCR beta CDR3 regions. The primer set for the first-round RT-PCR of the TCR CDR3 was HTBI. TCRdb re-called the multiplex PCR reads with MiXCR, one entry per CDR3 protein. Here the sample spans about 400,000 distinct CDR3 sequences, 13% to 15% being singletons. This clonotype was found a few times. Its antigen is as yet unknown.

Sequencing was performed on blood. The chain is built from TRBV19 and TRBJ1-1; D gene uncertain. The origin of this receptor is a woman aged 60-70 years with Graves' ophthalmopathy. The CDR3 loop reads CASSTLPEGGAFF. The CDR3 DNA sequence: TGTGCCAGTAGTACCCTCCCCGAGGGTGGAGCTTTCTTT.